The subject of this entry is one T cell receptor beta chain. Its target is not known. The record originates from a study of cytomegalovirus exposure and HLA in healthy donors. Study as a whole: Caucasian-associated ancestry cluster membership applied to around 80% of nearly 400 genotyped donors. Points from the study as a whole: An analysis done earlier found most TCR beta V segments productive about 87% or about 30% of the time. Presence/absence analyses rested on an assumption that sequencing depth was roughly uniform across donors.

Donors counted as nominally healthy when sampled, yet unrecorded immune exposures were likely. This PCR relied on a set of 60 Vbeta primers and 13 Jbeta primers. Produced via immunoSEQ multiplex PCR; TCRdb's table is partial and in-frame only. The sample consists of approximately 190,000 clones, approximately 84% of them appearing once. The CDR3 covers 15 residues. Per germline, CDR1 MDHEN and CDR2 SYDVKM. V trimming: 4 bases; J trimming: 7 bases; junction bases outside the gene matches: 7. The receptor's source is a woman aged 50 to 60 in good health and CMV-seropositive. The V call is TRBV28, the J call TRBJ2-2, with 9 bases identical to TRBD2. The material sequenced was PBMCs. CDR3 nucleotides: TGTGCCAGCAGTTGGCGGGGGGGCCGGAGCGGGGAGCTGTTTTTT. The encoded protein is CASSWRGGRSGELFF.